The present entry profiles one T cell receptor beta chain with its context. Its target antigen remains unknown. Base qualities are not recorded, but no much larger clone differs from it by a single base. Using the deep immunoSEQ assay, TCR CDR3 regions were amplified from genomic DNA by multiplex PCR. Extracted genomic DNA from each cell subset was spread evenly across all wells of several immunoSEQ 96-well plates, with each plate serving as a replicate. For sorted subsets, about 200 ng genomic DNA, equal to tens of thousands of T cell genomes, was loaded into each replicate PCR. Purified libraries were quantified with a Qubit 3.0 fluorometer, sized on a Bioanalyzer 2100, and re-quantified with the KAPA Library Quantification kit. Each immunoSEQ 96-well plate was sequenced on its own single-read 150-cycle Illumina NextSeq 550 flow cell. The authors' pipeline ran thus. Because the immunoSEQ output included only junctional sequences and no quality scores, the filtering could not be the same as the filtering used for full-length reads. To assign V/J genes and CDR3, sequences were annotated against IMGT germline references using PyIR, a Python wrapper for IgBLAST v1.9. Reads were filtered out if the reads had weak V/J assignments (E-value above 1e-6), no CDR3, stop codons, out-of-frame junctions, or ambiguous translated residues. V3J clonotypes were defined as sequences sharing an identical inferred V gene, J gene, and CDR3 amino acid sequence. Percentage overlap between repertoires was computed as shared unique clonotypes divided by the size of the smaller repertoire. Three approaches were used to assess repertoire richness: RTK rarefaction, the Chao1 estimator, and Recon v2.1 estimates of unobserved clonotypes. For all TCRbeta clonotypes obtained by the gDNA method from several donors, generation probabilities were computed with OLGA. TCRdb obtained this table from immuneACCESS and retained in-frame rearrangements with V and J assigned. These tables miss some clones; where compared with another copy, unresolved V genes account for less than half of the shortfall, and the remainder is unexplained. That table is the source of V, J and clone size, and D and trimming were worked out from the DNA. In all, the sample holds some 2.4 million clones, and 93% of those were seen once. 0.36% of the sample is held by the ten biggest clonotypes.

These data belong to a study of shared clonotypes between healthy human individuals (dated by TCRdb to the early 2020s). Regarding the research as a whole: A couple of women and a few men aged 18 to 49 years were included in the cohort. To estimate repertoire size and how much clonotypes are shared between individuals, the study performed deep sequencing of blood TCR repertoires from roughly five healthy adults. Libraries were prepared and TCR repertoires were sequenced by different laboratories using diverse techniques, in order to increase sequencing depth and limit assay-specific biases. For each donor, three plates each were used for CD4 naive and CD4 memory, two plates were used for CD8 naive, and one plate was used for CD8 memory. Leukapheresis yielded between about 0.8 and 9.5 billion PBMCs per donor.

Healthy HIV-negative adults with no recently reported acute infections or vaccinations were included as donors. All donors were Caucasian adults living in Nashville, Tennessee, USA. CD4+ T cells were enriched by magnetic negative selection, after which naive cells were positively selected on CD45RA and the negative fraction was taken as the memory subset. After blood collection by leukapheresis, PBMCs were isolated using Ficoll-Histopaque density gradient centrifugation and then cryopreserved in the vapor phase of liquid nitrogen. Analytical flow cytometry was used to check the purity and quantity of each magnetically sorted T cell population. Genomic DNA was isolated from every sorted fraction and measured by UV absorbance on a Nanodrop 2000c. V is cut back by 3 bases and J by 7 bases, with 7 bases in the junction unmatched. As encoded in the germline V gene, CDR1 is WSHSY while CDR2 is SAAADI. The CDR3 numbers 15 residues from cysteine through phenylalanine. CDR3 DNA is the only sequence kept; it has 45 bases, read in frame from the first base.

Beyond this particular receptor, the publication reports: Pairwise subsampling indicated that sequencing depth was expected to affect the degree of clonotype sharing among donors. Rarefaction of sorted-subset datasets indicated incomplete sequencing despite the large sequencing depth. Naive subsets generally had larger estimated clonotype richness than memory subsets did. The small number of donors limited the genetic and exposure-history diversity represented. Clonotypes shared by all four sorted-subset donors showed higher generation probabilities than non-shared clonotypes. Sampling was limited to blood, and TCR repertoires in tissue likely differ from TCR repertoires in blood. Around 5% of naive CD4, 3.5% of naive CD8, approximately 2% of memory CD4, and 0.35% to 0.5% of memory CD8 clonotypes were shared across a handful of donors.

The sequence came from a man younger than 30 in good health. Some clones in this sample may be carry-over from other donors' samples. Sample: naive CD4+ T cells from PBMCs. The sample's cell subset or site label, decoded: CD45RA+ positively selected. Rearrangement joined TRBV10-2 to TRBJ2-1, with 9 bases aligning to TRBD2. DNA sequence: TGCGCCAGCAGTGATCCCGGAAGCGGGAGGAATGAGCAGTTCTTC. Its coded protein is CASSDPGSGRNEQFF.